The present T cell receptor (beta chain) was sequenced within a study of cytomegalovirus exposure and HLA in healthy donors. Study details: Unique TCRs numbering around 80 million, obtained from HLA-typed donors, made up an early data release.

J lost 5 bases, V lost 2 bases, and 10 bases had no gene match. This CDR3 comprises 16 residues. The germline CDR1 and CDR2 sequences are SGHTA and FQGNSA. General study points: One variant, a missense change in DCLRE1C, was linked in a later analysis to TCR beta V- and J-gene trimming. The study designated 150 to 200 TCR beta chains cytomegalovirus-associated. Highly shared variants forming one cluster were likely a sequencing artifact.

Researchers ran the PCR with 60 Vbeta and 13 Jbeta primers. Clones were read by immunoSEQ multiplex PCR, and TCRdb kept only the in-frame ones, dropping some. The sample lists about 240,000 clones; 70% to 90% were seen once. Remarks on this clone: The target antigen is unknown.

The TCR originated in a woman aged 60-75 years in good health and CMV-seropositive. What was sequenced was PBMCs. The chain joins TRBV7-2 to TRBJ2-5, with TRBD1 matching over 8 bases. CDR3: CASSLRGQGDRETQYF. The DNA for the CDR3 is TGTGCCAGCAGCTTACGTGGACAGGGAGATCGGGAGACCCAGTACTTC.